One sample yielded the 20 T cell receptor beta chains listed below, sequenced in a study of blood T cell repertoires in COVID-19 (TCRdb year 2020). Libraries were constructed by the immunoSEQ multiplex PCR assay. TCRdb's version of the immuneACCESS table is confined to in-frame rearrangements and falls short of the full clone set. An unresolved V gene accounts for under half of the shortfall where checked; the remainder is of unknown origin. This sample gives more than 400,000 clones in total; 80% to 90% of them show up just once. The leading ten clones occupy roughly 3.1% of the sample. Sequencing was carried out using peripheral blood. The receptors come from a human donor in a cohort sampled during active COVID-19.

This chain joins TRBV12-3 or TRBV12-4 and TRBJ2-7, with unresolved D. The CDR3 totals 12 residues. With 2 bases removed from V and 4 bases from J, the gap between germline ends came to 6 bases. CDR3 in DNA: TGTGCCAGCAGTTTATCGGTATACGAGCAGTACTTC. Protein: CASSLSVYEQYF.

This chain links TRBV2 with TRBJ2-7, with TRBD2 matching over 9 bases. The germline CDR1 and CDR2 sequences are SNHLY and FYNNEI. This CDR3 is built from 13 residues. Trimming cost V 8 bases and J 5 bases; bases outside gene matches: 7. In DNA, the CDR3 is TGTGCCAGCGAGGTAGCGGGAGCCCACGAGCAGTACTTC. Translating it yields CASEVAGAHEQYF.

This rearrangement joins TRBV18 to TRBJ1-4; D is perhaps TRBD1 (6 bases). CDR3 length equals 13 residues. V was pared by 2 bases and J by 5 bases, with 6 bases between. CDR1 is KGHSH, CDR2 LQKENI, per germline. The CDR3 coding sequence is TGTGCCAGCTCACCAACAGGGAATGAAAAACTGTTTTTT. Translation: CASSPTGNEKLFF.

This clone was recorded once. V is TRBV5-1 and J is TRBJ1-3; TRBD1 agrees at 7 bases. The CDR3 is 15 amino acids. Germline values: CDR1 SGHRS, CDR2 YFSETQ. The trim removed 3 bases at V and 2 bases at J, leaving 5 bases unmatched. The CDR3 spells CASSSATGAGNTIYF. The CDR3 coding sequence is TGCGCCAGCAGCTCTGCCACAGGGGCTGGAAACACCATATATTTT.

CDR3 in amino acids: CASRDGQGPDTQYF. The DNA of the CDR3 is TGTGCCAGCAGAGACGGACAGGGCCCAGATACGCAGTATTTT. The gene calls are TRBV2 and TRBJ2-3, with 8 bases fitting TRBD1. The V gene end was trimmed by 6 bases and the J gene end by 4 bases; junction bases not matched to a gene: 6. This CDR3 is 14 amino acids long. Germline V gene lookup returns CDR1 SNHLY and CDR2 FYNNEI.

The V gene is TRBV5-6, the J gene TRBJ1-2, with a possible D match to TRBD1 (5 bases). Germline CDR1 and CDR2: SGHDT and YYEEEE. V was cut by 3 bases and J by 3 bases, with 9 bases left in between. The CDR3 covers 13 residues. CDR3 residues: CASSSQGYYGYTF. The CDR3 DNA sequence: TGTGCCAGCAGCTCTCAGGGCTACTATGGCTACACCTTC.

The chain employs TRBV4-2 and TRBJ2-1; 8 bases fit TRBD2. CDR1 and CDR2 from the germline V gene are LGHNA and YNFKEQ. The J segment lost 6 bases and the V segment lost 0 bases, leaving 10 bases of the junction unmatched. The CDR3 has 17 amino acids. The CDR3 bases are TGTGCCAGCAGCCAAGATCGCCGGGCGGGAGGTGTCAATGAGCAGTTCTTC. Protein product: CASSQDRRAGGVNEQFF.

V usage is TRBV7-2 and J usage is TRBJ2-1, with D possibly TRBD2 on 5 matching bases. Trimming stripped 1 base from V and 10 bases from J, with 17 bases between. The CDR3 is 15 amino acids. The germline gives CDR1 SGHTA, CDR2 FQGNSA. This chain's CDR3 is CASSLGGQTSEEQFF. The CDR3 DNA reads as TGTGCCAGCAGCTTAGGAGGGCAGACGTCCGAAGAGCAGTTCTTC.

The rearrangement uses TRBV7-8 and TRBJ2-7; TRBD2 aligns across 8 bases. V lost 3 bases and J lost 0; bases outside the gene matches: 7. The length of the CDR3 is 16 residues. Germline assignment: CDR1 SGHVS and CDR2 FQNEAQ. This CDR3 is CASSLLAGASSYEQYF. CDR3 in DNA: TGTGCCAGCAGCTTGCTAGCGGGCGCTAGCTCCTACGAGCAGTACTTC.

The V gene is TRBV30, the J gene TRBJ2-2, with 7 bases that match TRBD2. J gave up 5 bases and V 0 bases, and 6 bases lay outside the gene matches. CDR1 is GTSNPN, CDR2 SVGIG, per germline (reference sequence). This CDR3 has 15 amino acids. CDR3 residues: CAWSVQRGGTGELFF. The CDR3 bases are TGTGCCTGGAGTGTACAACGGGGAGGGACCGGGGAGCTGTTTTTT. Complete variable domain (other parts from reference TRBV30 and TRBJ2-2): SQTIHQWPATLVQPVGSPLSLECTVEGTSNPNLYWYRQAAGRGLQLLFYSVGIGQISSEVPQNLSASRPQDRQFILSSKKLLLSDSGFYLCAWSVQRGGTGELFFGEGSRLTVL.

The CDR3 loop is CASSYRTEAFF. The CDR3 region has the DNA TGTGCCAGCAGTTACCGCACTGAAGCTTTCTTT. This rearrangement joins TRBV6-5 to TRBJ1-1; D is unclear. The V gene's germline CDR1 is MNHEY and CDR2 SVGAGI. Trimming shortened V by 2 bases and J by 4 bases, and 2 bases separated the two germline ends. This CDR3 spans 11 amino acids.

The CDR3 sequence: CSVGGHWETQYF. The CDR3, as DNA: TGCAGCGTTGGAGGGCACTGGGAGACCCAGTACTTC. The rearrangement links TRBV29-1 to TRBJ2-5, with a weak D call TRBD2 (5 bases). This CDR3 comprises 12 residues. The V gene's germline CDR1 is SQVTM and CDR2 ANQGSEA. The V end lost 4 bases, the J end lost 5 bases, and 11 bases lay between the germline ends.

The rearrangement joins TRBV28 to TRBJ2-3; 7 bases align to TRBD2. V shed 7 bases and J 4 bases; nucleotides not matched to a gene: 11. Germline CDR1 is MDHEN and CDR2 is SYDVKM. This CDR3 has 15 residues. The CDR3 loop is CASTPSGNWADTQYF. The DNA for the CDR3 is TGTGCCAGCACCCCGAGCGGGAATTGGGCAGATACGCAGTATTTT.

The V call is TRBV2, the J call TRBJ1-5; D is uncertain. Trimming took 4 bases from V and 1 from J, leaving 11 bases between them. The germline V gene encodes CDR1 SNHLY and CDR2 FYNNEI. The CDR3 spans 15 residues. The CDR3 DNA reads TGTGCCAGCAGTGCCAGTGAGGGAAGCAATCAGCCCCAGCATTTT. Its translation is CASSASEGSNQPQHF.

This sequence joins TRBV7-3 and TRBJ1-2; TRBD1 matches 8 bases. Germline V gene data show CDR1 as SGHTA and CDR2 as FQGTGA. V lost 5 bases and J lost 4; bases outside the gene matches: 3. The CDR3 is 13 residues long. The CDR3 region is CASSPGTGYGYTF. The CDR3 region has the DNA TGTGCCAGCAGCCCGGGGACAGGCTATGGCTACACCTTC.

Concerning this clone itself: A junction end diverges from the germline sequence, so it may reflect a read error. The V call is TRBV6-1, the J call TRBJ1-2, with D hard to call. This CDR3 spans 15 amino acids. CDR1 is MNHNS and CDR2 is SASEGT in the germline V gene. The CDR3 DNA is TGTGCCAGCAATGAATCGGGGAGGAGAAACTATGGCTACACCTTC. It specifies CASNESGRRNYGYTF.

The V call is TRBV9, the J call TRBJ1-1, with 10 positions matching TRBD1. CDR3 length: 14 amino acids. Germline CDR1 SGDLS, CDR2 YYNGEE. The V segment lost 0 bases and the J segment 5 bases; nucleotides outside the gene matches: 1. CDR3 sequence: CASSVGDRGTEAFF. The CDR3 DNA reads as TGTGCCAGCAGCGTAGGGGACAGGGGAACTGAAGCTTTCTTT.

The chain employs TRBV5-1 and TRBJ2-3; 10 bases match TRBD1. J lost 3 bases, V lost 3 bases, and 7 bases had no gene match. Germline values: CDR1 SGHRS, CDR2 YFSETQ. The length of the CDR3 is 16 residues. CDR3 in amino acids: CASSYAAGQGTDTQYF. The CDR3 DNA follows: TGCGCCAGCAGCTATGCGGCGGGACAGGGGACAGATACGCAGTATTTT.

The CDR3 here is CASSFQREKGDEQFF. CDR3 sequence (DNA): TGTGCCAGCAGCTTCCAGCGGGAGAAAGGGGATGAGCAGTTCTTC. V is TRBV11-3 and J is TRBJ2-1; 8 positions match TRBD2. The CDR3 runs to 15 residues. Germline values: CDR1 SGHNT, CDR2 YENEEA. V trimming: 3 bases; J trimming: 8 bases; junction bases outside the gene matches: 9.

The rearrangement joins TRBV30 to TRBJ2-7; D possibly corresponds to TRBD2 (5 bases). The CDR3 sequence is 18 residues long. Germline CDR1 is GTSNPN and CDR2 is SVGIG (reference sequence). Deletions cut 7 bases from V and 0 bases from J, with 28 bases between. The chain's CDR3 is CASSLGGTPGRPSYEQYF. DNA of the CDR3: TGTGCCTCCTCCCTCGGAGGCACCCCAGGTCGTCCCTCCTACGAGCAGTACTTC.